Sequencing of this T cell receptor (beta chain) was carried out in a study of T cells expressing NK-cell markers. Germline CDR1 WSHSY, CDR2 SAAADI. The CDR3 sequence is 12 residues long. Reanalyzing the 5' RACE reads, TCRdb keeps one entry per CDR3 protein, without DNA. The sample has about 450,000 distinct CDR3 sequences, and its top ten clones hold 7.3%. The V and J genes are TRBV10-2 and TRBJ1-5. The TCR was taken from a woman between 18 and 75 years old in good health. The sample comprised blood T cells: a sorted CD56 or NKG2C T cell subset, CD4+ or CD8+ T cells, or bulk PBMC T cells (not recorded which). CDR3: CASTREGQPQHF.